A single sample is the source of the 26 T cell receptor beta chains below, sequenced in a study of blood T cell repertoires in COVID-19. Generated by immunoSEQ multiplex PCR, the TCRdb table keeps only in-frame clones and is missing some. The sample includes 80,000 to 100,000 clones, about nine tenths of them seen just once. The sample consisted of peripheral blood. Receptors were obtained from a woman aged 50 to 60 with active or convalescent COVID-19.

V usage is TRBV15 and J usage is TRBJ1-3; weak D call: TRBD1 (5 bases). With 0 bases removed from V and 3 bases from J, the gap between germline ends came to 12 bases. Germline assignment: CDR1 LNHNV and CDR2 YYDKDF (reference sequence). CDR3 size: 16 residues. CDR3 loop: CATSRDNSGIGNTIYF. Here the CDR3 DNA reads TGTGCCACCAGCAGAGATAATTCAGGGATTGGAAACACCATATATTTT. Full variable domain (outside the CDR3, taken from reference TRBV15 and TRBJ1-3): DAMVIQNPRYQVTQFGKPVTLSCSQTLNHNVMYWYQQKSSQAPKLLFHYYDKDFNNEADTPDNFQSRRPNTSFCFLDIRSPGLGDTAMYLCATSRDNSGIGNTIYFGEGSWLTVV.

This clone has a handful of counts. The V gene is TRBV19, the J gene TRBJ1-6; D is possibly TRBD1 (6 bases). This CDR3 has 14 residues. Per germline, CDR1 LNHDA and CDR2 SQIVND (reference sequence). The germline V and J ends were trimmed by 10 bases and 0 bases, with 10 bases remaining between them. The CDR3 DNA follows: TGTGCCACCCAGGACAGCTCCTATAATTCACCCCTCCACTTT. The encoded protein is CATQDSSYNSPLHF.

The chain couples TRBV2 to TRBJ2-2; TRBD1 matches 10 bases. The CDR3 runs 13 residues. V was pared by 6 bases and J by 7 bases, with 2 bases of the junction left unmatched. Germline V gene sequence: CDR1 SNHLY, CDR2 FYNNEI. The CDR3 DNA reads as TGTGCCAGCAGAGGGACAGGGGACGGGGAGCTGTTTTTT. Its translation is CASRGTGDGELFF.

The chain couples TRBV29-1 to TRBJ2-4; D not resolved. The CDR3 loop spans 15 amino acids. Germline loops: CDR1 SQVTM, CDR2 ANQGSEA. Trimming cost V 4 bases and J 1 base, with 14 bases left between them. The CDR3 is CSVVDKRWAKNIQYF. CDR3 nucleotide sequence: TGCAGCGTTGTGGATAAGAGGTGGGCCAAAAACATTCAGTACTTC.

This clone was counted between two and nine times. The chain links TRBV3-1 (or the pseudogene TRBV3-2) to TRBJ1-4, with a possible D match to TRBD1 (6 bases). The CDR3 is 15 residues long. V gave up 4 bases and J gave up 5 bases, with 14 bases separating them. From germline, CDR1 is LGHDT and CDR2 YNNKEL (reference sequence). The CDR3 nucleotides read TGTGCCAGCAGCCCTCCCCCCACAGGGAATGAAAAACTGTTTTTT. This gives the protein CASSPPPTGNEKLFF.

This sequence joins TRBV5-4 and TRBJ2-1; 7 bases line up with TRBD2. This CDR3 contains 16 residues. Per the germline V gene, CDR1 is SGHNT and CDR2 is YYREEE (reference sequence). The J segment lost 0 bases and the V segment lost 6 bases, leaving 9 bases of the junction unmatched. Written as DNA, the CDR3 is TGTGCCAGCACCACTGGAGGCGGGGGCTCCTACAATGAGCAGTTCTTC. Amino acids: CASTTGGGGSYNEQFF.

V gene TRBV6-2 or TRBV6-3 combines with J gene TRBJ2-6; D ambiguous. Germline V CDR1 and CDR2: MNHEY, SVGEGT. V lost 5 bases and J lost 0, with 14 bases in between. The CDR3 contains 17 residues. CDR3 loop: CASSTIAASSGANVLTF. CDR3 nucleotides: TGTGCCAGCAGTACCATAGCCGCGAGCTCTGGGGCCAACGTCCTGACTTTC.

J is TRBJ2-7 and V is TRBV3-1 (or the pseudogene TRBV3-2), with 8 bases fitting TRBD1. This CDR3 comprises 15 residues. V was clipped by 5 bases and J by 7 bases; unmatched bases: 13. Germline-derived CDR1 and CDR2 are LGHDT and YNNKEL (reference sequence). Here the CDR3 reads CASSVPHLQGGEQYF. CDR3 DNA sequence: TGTGCCAGCAGCGTTCCCCACCTACAGGGGGGAGAGCAGTACTTC.

Written as DNA, the CDR3 is TGTGCCTGGCCGCCAAGGGGGTCGCGGCAGTACTTC. Translated, it gives CAWPPRGSRQYF. V gene TRBV30 combines with J gene TRBJ2-7, with a weak D call TRBD1 (6 bases). V lost 5 bases, J lost 9 bases, and 17 bases lay in between. Germline CDR1 GTSNPN, CDR2 SVGIG (reference sequence). This CDR3 spans 12 amino acids.

The chain carries TRBV12-5 and TRBJ2-3; 7 nucleotides match TRBD1. CDR1 is LGHNT and CDR2 is FRNRAP in the germline V gene. With V trimmed by 6 bases and J by 3 bases, 12 bases remained unmatched. The length of the CDR3 is 16 residues. The DNA of the CDR3 is TGTGCTAGTGGCGCTTCTCCCGGGACAGATACAGATACGCAGTATTTT. Its protein product is CASGASPGTDTDTQYF.

V is TRBV1 and J is TRBJ1-2; the table's D call TRBD1 went unverified against the DNA. TRBV1 is reported as a pseudogene. The CDR3 runs 16 residues. The CDR3 DNA sequence: TGCACCAGCAGCCGGGCACGGGACAGGGCTAACTATGGCTACACCTTC. Amino acids: CTSSRARDRANYGYTF.

The chain recombines TRBV4-2 with TRBJ2-3; 10 positions agree with TRBD2. This CDR3 is built from 18 residues. CDR1 LGHNA and CDR2 YNFKEQ come from the germline V gene. V lost 2 bases and J lost 0; bases outside the gene matches: 8. In DNA, the CDR3 is TGTGCCAGCAGCCAAAGGATAAGCGGGGGGGCCAGCACAGATACGCAGTATTTT. Translating it yields CASSQRISGGASTDTQYF.

The chain is built from TRBV5-1 and TRBJ2-3; D remains ambiguous. The V gene lost 5 bases and the J gene lost 0 bases, with 13 bases spanning the gap. Germline values: CDR1 SGHRS, CDR2 YFSETQ. The CDR3 extends over 15 amino acids. CDR3 sequence: CASRRGGTSTDTQYF. CDR3 bases: TGCGCCAGCAGACGCGGTGGCACCAGCACAGATACGCAGTATTTT.

This clone was seen a single time. The chain combines TRBV2 with TRBJ1-5; the match to TRBD1 covers 9 bases. V was clipped by 6 bases and J by 4 bases; unmatched bases: 16. This CDR3 has 18 residues. CDR1 and CDR2 from the germline V gene are SNHLY and FYNNEI. CDR3 region: CASRSRPGTGYWNQPQHF. DNA of the CDR3: TGTGCCAGCAGGTCACGTCCCGGGACAGGGTATTGGAATCAGCCCCAGCATTTT.

The V and J genes are TRBV4-3 and TRBJ1-4; TRBD1 might be the D (5 bases). The CDR3 is 16 residues long. Germline V gives CDR1 LGHNA, CDR2 YSLEER. Between the trimmed V and J ends, which lost 3 bases and 8 bases, there was a span of 19 bases. CDR3 loop: CASSQWGQGGSEKLFF. As DNA, the CDR3 is TGCGCCAGCAGCCAGTGGGGCCAGGGCGGAAGCGAAAAACTGTTTTTT.

The chain couples TRBV14 to TRBJ2-5; D ambiguous. The CDR3 consists of 13 residues. The V and J ends lost 7 bases and 2 bases respectively, with 11 bases between them. Germline CDR1 and CDR2: SGHDN and FVKESK. Here the CDR3 reads CASTGELQETQYF. DNA of the CDR3: TGTGCCAGCACAGGTGAACTGCAAGAGACCCAGTACTTC.

The chain is built from TRBV5-1 and TRBJ2-3; TRBD1 matches at 7 bases. The CDR3 loop spans 14 amino acids. CDR1 SGHRS and CDR2 YFSETQ come from the germline V gene. The junction had 5 bases not matched to a gene; V was cut back by 4 bases and J by 3 bases. CDR3 region: CASSTNRGTDTQYF. CDR3 in DNA: TGCGCCAGCAGCACGAACAGGGGTACAGATACGCAGTATTTT. The full variable domain, rest sourced from reference TRBV5-1 and TRBJ2-3, is KAGVTQTPRYLIKTRGQQVTLSCSPISGHRSVSWYQQTPGQGLQFLFEYFSETQRNKGNFPGRFSGRQFSNSRSEMNVSTLELGDSALYLCASSTNRGTDTQYFGPGTRLTVL.

The V call is TRBV27, the J call TRBJ1-2; the D is unclear. The V gene lost 5 bases and the J gene lost 0 bases, with 16 bases spanning the gap. Germline lookup yields CDR1 MNHEY and CDR2 SMNVEV (reference sequence). The CDR3 sequence is 16 residues long. The CDR3: CASSPRSGITNYGYTF. CDR3 bases: TGTGCCAGCAGTCCTCGATCAGGAATCACTAACTATGGCTACACCTTC.

Remarks on this clone: One end of the junction does not line up with germline, which may come from a read error. The chain combines TRBV24-1 with TRBJ1-3; D call uncertain. There are 14 residues in the CDR3. Germline CDR1 is KGHDR and CDR2 is SFDVKD. For the CDR3, the DNA is TGTGCCACCAGTGACCGTGGACGGGGAAGCACCATATATTTT. Amino acid sequence: CATSDRGRGSTIYF.

The CDR3, as DNA: TGCGCCAGCAGCTTGGAGGGAGTGGAGGACGAGCAGTACTTC. Amino acid sequence: CASSLEGVEDEQYF. The chain combines TRBV5-1 with TRBJ2-7, with D possibly matching TRBD2 (5 bases). This CDR3 region has 14 residues. Deletions cut 0 bases from V and 5 bases from J, with 12 bases between. CDR1 SGHRS and CDR2 YFSETQ come from the germline V gene.

The table lists this clone with a count of one. The rearrangement joins TRBV9 to TRBJ2-3; 10 bases are a match to TRBD2. The V gene's germline CDR1 is SGDLS and CDR2 YYNGEE. The length of the CDR3 is 14 residues. The trim removed 4 bases at V and 3 bases at J, leaving 2 bases unmatched. The CDR3 protein is CASSLAGVTDTQYF. DNA for the CDR3: TGTGCCAGCAGCCTAGCGGGGGTAACAGATACGCAGTATTTT.

The rearrangement uses TRBV6-5 and TRBJ2-7; 10 nucleotides match TRBD1. This CDR3 contains 15 residues. Germline CDR1 and CDR2: MNHEY and SVGAGI. The junction had 10 bases not matched to a gene; V was cut back by 11 bases and J by 0 bases. In DNA form, the CDR3 reads TGTGCCGTACTGGTGGGACAGGGGACCTCCTACGAGCAGTACTTC. Translation gives CAVLVGQGTSYEQYF.

The chain carries TRBV4-3 and TRBJ1-2, with D unresolved. There are 17 residues in the CDR3. The germline V gene has CDR1 LGHNA and CDR2 YSLEER. V was shortened by 0 bases and J by 5 bases, with 19 bases between the two germline ends. The CDR3 sequence: CASSQDNPGESLYGYTF. The CDR3 nucleotides read TGCGCCAGCAGCCAAGATAACCCAGGTGAAAGTTTATATGGCTACACCTTC.

The CDR3 nucleotides read TGTGCCAGCAGCACCTGGACAGGGCAGGCCCAGTACTTC. As protein: CASSTWTGQAQYF. The gene calls are TRBV14 and TRBJ2-5; TRBD1 matches at 8 bases. V shed 5 bases and J 9 bases; nucleotides not matched to a gene: 8. The CDR3 consists of 13 residues. Germline V gives CDR1 SGHDN, CDR2 FVKESK.

The CDR3: CTSGTSGGRTFYNEQFF. The CDR3 DNA reads TGCACCAGCGGGACTAGCGGGGGCCGGACCTTCTACAATGAGCAGTTCTTC. The rearrangement joins TRBV1 to TRBJ2-1; TRBD2, the table's D call, was not compared with the DNA. TRBV1 is a pseudogene locus. The CDR3 loop spans 17 amino acids.

The chain has TRBV29-1 and TRBJ1-2, with D perhaps TRBD1 (6 bases). The CDR3 is 13 residues long. V was cut by 2 bases and J by 4 bases, with 11 bases left in between. Germline assignment: CDR1 SQVTM and CDR2 ANQGSEA. DNA of the CDR3: TGCAGCGTTGAAAACAGGGTGGGCTATGGCTACACCTTC. Translated: CSVENRVGYGYTF.